This entry describes one T cell receptor beta chain. Its antigen remains unidentified. The CDR3 consists of 15 residues. V lost 0 bases and J lost 3, with 13 bases in between. From germline, CDR1 is SGHRS and CDR2 YFSETQ. The protocol was immunoSEQ multiplex PCR, while the TCRdb copy is restricted to in-frame clones and leaves out a portion. The sample includes 65,000 or so clones, 94% of them seen just once. This specimen belongs to a study of cytomegalovirus exposure and HLA in healthy donors. About the study: The 120 validation repertoires and the roughly 670 first-cohort repertoires shared a platform, a later analysis reported. General study results and limits: Testing in vitro showed a few CMV-associated chains specific for CMV antigens. It was 150 to 200 TCR beta chains that were listed as cytomegalovirus-associated.

Donors were drawn from the roughly 130-subject validation cohort, separate from the approximately 640-subject first cohort. This sequence was found in a man between 18 and 35 years old in good health and CMV-seropositive. The rearrangement joins TRBV5-1 to TRBJ2-7; D not resolved. The specimen sequenced was PBMCs. CDR3 residues: CASSLGVQVFYEQYF. For the CDR3, the DNA is TGCGCCAGCAGCTTGGGGGTTCAGGTTTTCTACGAGCAGTACTTC.